The 13 T cell receptor beta chains in this list originate from one sample, sequenced in a study of shared clonotypes between healthy human individuals. Here immunoSEQ multiplex PCR was the method, and the copy in TCRdb shows in-frame clones only, minus some. The sample holds hundreds of thousands of clones, 70% to 80% seen once. Source material: PBMCs. These receptor sequences come from a woman between 35 and 50 years old in good health. Some clones in this sample may be carry-over from other donors' samples.

This sequence joins TRBV2 and TRBJ2-1; D is unclear. The CDR3 spans 14 residues. Germline CDR1 reads SNHLY; CDR2 reads FYNNEI. The ends were cut back, 2 bases at V and 8 bases at J, with 13 bases in the middle. CDR3 amino acids: CASSETYSDDEQFF. CDR3 in DNA: TGTGCCAGCAGTGAAACTTATAGTGACGATGAGCAGTTCTTC.

DNA for the CDR3: TGTGCCAGCAGGAATGGACTAGGGAGTAGGGAGCAGTACTTC. Its protein product is CASRNGLGSREQYF. This chain uses TRBV6-5 with TRBJ2-7; 7 bases align to TRBD2. V was pared by 6 bases and J by 7 bases, with 12 bases of the junction left unmatched. Germline V lookup: CDR1 MNHEY, CDR2 SVGAGI. The CDR3 is 14 residues long.

The chain employs TRBV7-9 and TRBJ1-1; the D is unclear. This CDR3 has 16 amino acids. The germline CDR1 and CDR2 sequences are SEHNR and FQNEAQ (reference sequence). V was cut by 6 bases and J by 0 bases, with 17 bases left in between. The CDR3 is CASRPSPGSVNTEAFF. The DNA for the CDR3 is TGTGCCAGCAGGCCGAGTCCGGGCTCCGTGAACACTGAAGCTTTCTTT.

This chain links TRBV9 with TRBJ2-3; 9 positions agree with TRBD2. V shed 0 bases and J 2 bases; nucleotides not matched to a gene: 4. CDR3 size: 16 residues. Germline loops: CDR1 SGDLS, CDR2 YYNGEE. CDR3 DNA sequence: TGTGCCAGCAGCGTAGGTAGCGGGAGTTCCACAGATACGCAGTATTTT. This translates into CASSVGSGSSTDTQYF.

This clone was counted only a few times. The V call is TRBV5-8, the J call TRBJ2-5; TRBD2 is a possible D gene (5 bases). Between the trimmed V and J ends, which lost 4 bases and 5 bases, there was a span of 9 bases. CDR1 is SGHTS, CDR2 YDEGEE, per germline. This CDR3 comprises 12 residues. The CDR3 sequence is CASSPWEETQYF. CDR3 sequence (DNA): TGTGCCAGCAGCCCGTGGGAGGAGACCCAGTACTTC.

This clone was seen repeatedly, ten times or more. The same CDR3 also results from other DNA sequences found in this sample. This chain joins TRBV19 and TRBJ1-2; tentatively, D is TRBD1 (5 bases). This CDR3 spans 14 amino acids. Germline V gene sequence: CDR1 LNHDA, CDR2 SQIVND (reference sequence). Trimming pared 4 bases from V and 10 bases from J, leaving 19 bases between. The CDR3 coding sequence is TGTGCCAGTAGTACCCCGGGACTCAATGCGCACTACACCTTC. This translates into CASSTPGLNAHYTF.

Points on this clone: A read error may account for a junction end that differs from germline. Here the CDR3 reads CASSFGSGGFFNSEAFF. DNA of the CDR3: TGTGCCAGCAGTTTTGGGTCAGGGGGCTTTTTCAACAGTGAAGCTTTCTTT. V and J are TRBV27 and TRBJ1-1; 8 positions agree with TRBD1. The germline gives CDR1 MNHEY, CDR2 SMNVEV (reference sequence). The CDR3 consists of 17 residues.

As regards this clone: Other DNA sequences within the sample encode an identical CDR3. V usage is TRBV4-1 and J usage is TRBJ1-5; D is undetermined. V was trimmed by 4 bases and J by 1 base, leaving 8 bases between them. Germline loops: CDR1 MGHRA, CDR2 YSYEKL. This CDR3 region has 14 residues. The CDR3 DNA reads as TGCGCCAGCAGCCCCGGTGGGAGCAATCAGCCCCAGCATTTT. It yields the protein CASSPGGSNQPQHF.

At least ten counts were recorded for this clone. The gene calls are TRBV6-1 and TRBJ2-7; TRBD1 is a possible D gene (6 bases). CDR1 MNHNS and CDR2 SASEGT come from the germline V gene. The CDR3 totals 15 residues. The ends were cut back, 2 bases at V and 0 bases at J, with 11 bases in the middle. The CDR3 here is CASSELTGSSYEQYF. The CDR3 DNA reads as TGTGCCAGCAGTGAATTGACAGGCAGCTCCTACGAGCAGTACTTC.

This chain joins TRBV6-4 and TRBJ2-1, with 8 bases that match TRBD1. Germline CDR1 is MRHNA and CDR2 is SNTAGT. Trimming at V came to 3 bases and at J to 5 bases, leaving 6 bases not matched to a gene. The CDR3 runs to 15 residues. This CDR3 is CASSETGQVNNEQFF. The CDR3 DNA follows: TGTGCCAGCAGTGAAACGGGACAGGTCAACAATGAGCAGTTCTTC.

This clone was counted a few times. The chain is built from TRBV30 and TRBJ2-7, with a weak D call TRBD2 (6 bases). The CDR3 totals 13 residues. CDR1 and CDR2 from the germline V gene are GTSNPN and SVGIG (reference sequence). V lost 8 bases to trimming and J lost 6 bases, with 20 bases between them. CDR3 nucleotide sequence: TGTGCCGCCACCCGGAGGGCCTCGGGCGAGCAGTACTTC. It yields the protein CAATRRASGEQYF.

The rearrangement links TRBV18 to TRBJ1-1; D unresolved. CDR1 KGHSH and CDR2 LQKENI come from the germline V gene. The CDR3 runs to 14 residues. Between the trimmed V and J ends, which lost 4 bases and 8 bases, there was a span of 17 bases. The DNA of the CDR3 is TGTGCCAGCTCACTCCCCCAAGCAGGAGCCGAAGCTTTCTTT. Protein product: CASSLPQAGAEAFF. The full variable domain, with the rest looked up from reference TRBV18 and TRBJ1-1, is NAGVMQNPRHLVRRRGQEARLRCSPMKGHSHVYWYRQLPEEGLKFMVYLQKENIIDESGMPKERFSAEFPKEGPSILRIQQVVRGDSAAYFCASSLPQAGAEAFFGQGTRLTVV.

V is TRBV5-4 and J is TRBJ1-2; D uncertain. V shed 0 bases and J shed 6 bases, with 15 bases lying between them. CDR1 SGHNT and CDR2 YYREEE come from the germline V gene (reference sequence). This CDR3 has 15 residues. CDR3 amino acids: CASSLDSRQTDGYTF. The CDR3, as DNA: TGTGCCAGCAGCTTGGATTCCAGGCAAACCGATGGCTACACCTTC.